The rows below give T cell receptor beta chains drawn from one sample of a study of CD8 T cells in acute hepatitis C reinfection. The method was immunoSEQ multiplex PCR; TCRdb's version includes in-frame clones alone and lacks a portion of them. The sample holds 30,000 to 40,000 clones, approximately 83% seen once. The sequenced sample consisted of naive CD8+ T cells from PBMCs. The receptors originated from a woman aged 18-35 years who spontaneously cleared hepatitis C infection. CDR3s include the opening cysteine and the closing phenylalanine or tryptophan. The D gene is left open where the match is weak. Clone size appears in some rows only: once, few, many, or a class for an expanded clone.

clone_size j_call v_call d_call cdr3_aa cdr3_nt
NA TRBJ2-1 TRBV29-1 TRBD2 CSGRGGSSYNEQFF TGCAGCGGTAGGGGCGGGAGCTCCTACAATGAGCAGTTCTTC
NA TRBJ1-4 TRBV2 NA CASRGPQLFF TGTGCCAGCAGGGGACCGCAACTGTTTTTT
NA TRBJ1-2 TRBV4-2 NA CASSAIMLANYGYTF TGTGCCAGCAGCGCAATTATGCTAGCTAACTATGGCTACACCTTC
NA TRBJ2-5 TRBV4-2 NA CASSQEARSAQETQYF TGTGCCAGCAGCCAAGAGGCTAGGTCTGCTCAAGAGACCCAGTACTTC
NA TRBJ1-4 TRBV7-9 NA CASSIDPRGREKLFF TGTGCCAGCAGTATAGACCCGCGGGGCCGCGAAAAACTGTTTTTT
NA TRBJ2-7 TRBV6-1 NA CASSQYEQYF TGTGCCAGCAGTCAGTACGAGCAGTACTTC
NA TRBJ1-2 TRBV7-9 NA CASSLGSGSGNYGYTF TGTGCCAGCAGCTTAGGTTCAGGGTCCGGGAACTATGGCTACACCTTC
once TRBJ1-3 TRBV19 NA CASSYYVGGDTIYF TGTGCCAGTAGTTATTACGTTGGCGGGGACACCATATATTTT
once TRBJ2-1 TRBV27 NA CASSLRRRDLVF TGTGCCAGCAGTTTAAGGCGACGGGACTTGGTCTTC
NA TRBJ1-1 TRBV11-3 TRBD1 CASSHGQGDTEAFF TGTGCCAGCAGCCACGGACAGGGGGACACTGAAGCTTTCTTT
NA TRBJ2-1 TRBV7-6 TRBD1 CASSPDRGDFQSEPKHNEQFF TGTGCCAGCAGCCCAGACAGGGGGGACTTTCAAAGTGAGCCCAAACACAATGAGCAGTTCTTC
NA TRBJ2-2 TRBV7-9 NA CASSPRGGNTGELFF TGTGCCAGCAGCCCGAGGGGGGGTAACACCGGGGAGCTGTTTTTT
NA TRBJ1-5 TRBV2 NA CASSKYDQPQHF TGTGCCAGCAGTAAATATGATCAGCCCCAGCATTTT
NA TRBJ2-1 TRBV29-1 NA CSVELAHRAYNEQFF TGCAGCGTTGAATTGGCCCACAGGGCCTACAATGAGCAGTTCTTC
NA TRBJ2-7 TRBV5-1 NA CASSLDYSYEQYF TGCGCCAGCAGCTTGGACTACTCCTACGAGCAGTACTTC
NA TRBJ2-3 TRBV30 NA CAWRGNWATDTQYF TGTGCCTGGCGGGGGAATTGGGCGACAGATACGCAGTATTTT
NA TRBJ2-1 TRBV5-1 NA CASSLRESSNEQFF TGCGCCAGCAGCTTAAGAGAAAGCAGCAATGAGCAGTTCTTC
NA TRBJ1-2 TRBV21-1 NA CASSLTAPNYGYTF TGTGCCAGCAGTCTAACCGCGCCTAACTATGGCTACACCTTC
NA TRBJ2-7 TRBV19 NA CASSYGRGEQYF TGTGCCAGTAGTTACGGGCGAGGCGAGCAGTACTTC
NA TRBJ2-2 TRBV5-4 NA CASSLGSGLMNTGELFF TGTGCCAGCAGCTTGGGTAGCGGCCTAATGAACACCGGGGAGCTGTTTTTT
NA TRBJ2-1 TRBV29-1 TRBD1 CSVEKDRAYEQFF TGCAGCGTGGAAAAGGACAGGGCTTATGAGCAGTTCTTC
NA TRBJ1-1 TRBV10-3 NA CAIKGETVNTEAFF TGTGCCATCAAGGGGGAGACAGTGAACACTGAAGCTTTCTTT